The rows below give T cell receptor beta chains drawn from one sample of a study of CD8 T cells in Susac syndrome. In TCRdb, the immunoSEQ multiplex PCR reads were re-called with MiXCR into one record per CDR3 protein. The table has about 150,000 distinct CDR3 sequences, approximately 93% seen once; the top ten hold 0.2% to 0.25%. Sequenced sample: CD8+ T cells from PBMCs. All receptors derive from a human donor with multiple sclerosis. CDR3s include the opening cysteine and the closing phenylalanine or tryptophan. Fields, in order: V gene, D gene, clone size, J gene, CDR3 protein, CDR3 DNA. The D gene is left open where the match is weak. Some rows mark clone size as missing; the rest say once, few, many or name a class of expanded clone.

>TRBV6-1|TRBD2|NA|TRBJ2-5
CASTAIGSGGPVVETQYF
TGTGCCAGCACGGCCATCGGTAGCGGGGGCCCGGTGGTCGAGACCCAGTACTTC
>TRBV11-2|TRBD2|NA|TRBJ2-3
CASSLGGRTTDTQYF
TGTGCCAGCAGCTTAGGCGGGAGAACCACAGATACGCAGTATTTT
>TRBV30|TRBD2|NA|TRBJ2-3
CAWSSLAAGTHTQYF
TGTGCCTGGAGTTCCCTAGCGGCGGGGACCCATACGCAGTATTTT
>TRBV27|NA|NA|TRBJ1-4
CASSLRVNEKLFF
TGTGCCAGCAGTTTAAGGGTTAATGAAAAACTGTTTTTT
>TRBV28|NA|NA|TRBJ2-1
CASSFQGLYEQFF
TGTGCCAGCAGTTTTCAAGGGTTGTATGAGCAGTTCTTC
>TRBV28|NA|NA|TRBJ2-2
CASSFTLHGELFF
TGTGCCAGCAGTTTTACCCTGCACGGGGAGCTGTTTTTT
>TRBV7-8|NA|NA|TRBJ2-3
CASRWDSTDTQYF
TGTGCCAGCAGATGGGACAGCACAGATACGCAGTATTTT
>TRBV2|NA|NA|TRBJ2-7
CASSEFGGLYEQYF
TGTGCCAGCAGTGAATTCGGGGGACTGTACGAGCAGTACTTC
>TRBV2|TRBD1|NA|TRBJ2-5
CASRHRGNQETQYF
TGTGCCAGCAGGCACAGGGGAAACCAAGAGACCCAGTACTTC
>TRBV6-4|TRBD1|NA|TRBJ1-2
CAGKTPGTGENWNYGYTF
TGTGCCGGCAAGACCCCCGGGACAGGGGAAAATTGGAACTATGGCTACACCTTC
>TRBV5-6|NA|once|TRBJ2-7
CASTQNRVTYEQYF
TGTGCCAGCACCCAGAATCGGGTTACCTACGAGCAGTACTTC
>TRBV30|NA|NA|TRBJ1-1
CAWGWGIEAFF
TGTGCCTGGGGCTGGGGAATTGAAGCTTTCTTT
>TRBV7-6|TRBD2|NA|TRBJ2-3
CASSLAAGGPTDTQYF
TGTGCCAGCAGCTTAGCAGCGGGGGGCCCCACAGATACGCAGTATTTT
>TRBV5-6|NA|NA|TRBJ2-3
CASSLGLSTQYF
TGTGCCAGCAGCTTGGGGCTGTCTACGCAGTATTTT
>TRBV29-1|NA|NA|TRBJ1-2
CSVVSVGGEQVDGYTF
TGCAGCGTTGTCTCCGTCGGGGGGGAACAGGTGGATGGCTACACCTTC
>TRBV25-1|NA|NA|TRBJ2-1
CASSEGGISYNEQFF
TGTGCCAGCAGTGAAGGGGGGATCTCCTACAATGAGCAGTTCTTC
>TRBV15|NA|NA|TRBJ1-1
CATSVTVNTEAFF
TGTGCCACCAGCGTCACTGTGAACACTGAAGCTTTCTTT
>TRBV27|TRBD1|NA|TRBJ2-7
CASIGRGDRGPSYEQYF
TGTGCCAGCATCGGTCGGGGGGACAGGGGACCCTCCTACGAGCAGTACTTC
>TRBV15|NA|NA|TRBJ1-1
CATSWPEGDTEAFF
TGTGCCACCAGCTGGCCAGAAGGGGACACTGAAGCTTTCTTT
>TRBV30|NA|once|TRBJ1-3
CASTRGTPGNTIYF
TGTGCCTCAACCCGAGGGACACCAGGAAACACCATATATTTT
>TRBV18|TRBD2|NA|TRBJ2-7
CASSPEAGGPYEQYF
TGTGCCAGCTCACCAGAAGCGGGGGGCCCCTACGAGCAGTACTTC
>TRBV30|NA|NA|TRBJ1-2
CACTSDSHYGYTF
TGTGCCTGTACCTCGGACAGCCACTATGGCTACACCTTC
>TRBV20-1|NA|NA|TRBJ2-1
CSARTYRDLEQFF
TGCAGTGCTAGAACCTACCGGGACCTAGAGCAGTTCTTC
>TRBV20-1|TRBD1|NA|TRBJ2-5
CSAIKGQGAKETQYF
TGCAGTGCCATAAAGGGACAGGGGGCGAAAGAGACCCAGTACTTC
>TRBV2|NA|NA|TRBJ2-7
CASTKGRPSYEQYF
TGTGCCAGCACGAAAGGACGTCCGTCCTACGAGCAGTACTTC
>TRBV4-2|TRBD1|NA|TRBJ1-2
CASSQGLDRSIGYTF
TGTGCCAGCAGCCAAGGGCTGGACAGGTCTATTGGCTACACCTTC
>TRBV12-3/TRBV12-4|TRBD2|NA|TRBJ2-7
CASTSWTSSYEQYF
TGTGCCAGCACCAGTTGGACTAGCTCCTACGAGCAGTACTTC
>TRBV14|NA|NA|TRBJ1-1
CASSQGYRTEAFF
TGTGCCAGCAGCCAAGGATACAGGACTGAAGCTTTCTTT
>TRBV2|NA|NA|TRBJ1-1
CASWWGLGTEAFF
TGTGCCAGCTGGTGGGGGTTGGGCACTGAAGCTTTCTTT
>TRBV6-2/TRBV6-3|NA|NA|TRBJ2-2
CASSYLGGTGELFF
TGTGCCAGCAGTTACCTAGGGGGGACCGGGGAGCTGTTTTTT
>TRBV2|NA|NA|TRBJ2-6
CASAAPANVLTF
TGTGCCTCAGCGGCCCCGGCCAACGTCCTGACTTTC
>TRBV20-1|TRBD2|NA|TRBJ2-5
CSARASGGALIFQETQYF
TGCAGTGCCAGAGCTAGCGGGGGGGCCCTAATCTTCCAAGAGACCCAGTACTTC
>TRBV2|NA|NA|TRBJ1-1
CASSDRGLPPVNTEAFF
TGTGCCAGCAGTGATCGGGGTCTGCCTCCGGTGAACACTGAAGCTTTCTTT
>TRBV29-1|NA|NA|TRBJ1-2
CSVEAPGRYYGYTF
TGCAGCGTTGAAGCCCCGGGACGGTACTATGGCTACACCTTC
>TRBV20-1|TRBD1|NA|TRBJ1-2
CSARGTETNYGYTF
TGCAGTGCTAGGGGGACAGAGACGAACTATGGCTACACCTTC
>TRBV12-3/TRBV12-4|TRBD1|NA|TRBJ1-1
CASSDLGQGDTEAFF
TGTGCCAGCAGTGACCTGGGACAGGGGGATACTGAAGCTTTCTTT
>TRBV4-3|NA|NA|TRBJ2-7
CASSQEIEGTPYEQYF
TGCGCCAGCAGCCAAGAAATTGAAGGGACACCATACGAGCAGTACTTC
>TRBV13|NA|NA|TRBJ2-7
CASSSDSAYEQYF
TGTGCCAGCAGCTCCGACTCTGCCTACGAGCAGTACTTC
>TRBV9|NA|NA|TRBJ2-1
CASSTGSRVEQFF
TGTGCCAGCAGCACAGGCAGCCGGGTGGAGCAGTTCTTC